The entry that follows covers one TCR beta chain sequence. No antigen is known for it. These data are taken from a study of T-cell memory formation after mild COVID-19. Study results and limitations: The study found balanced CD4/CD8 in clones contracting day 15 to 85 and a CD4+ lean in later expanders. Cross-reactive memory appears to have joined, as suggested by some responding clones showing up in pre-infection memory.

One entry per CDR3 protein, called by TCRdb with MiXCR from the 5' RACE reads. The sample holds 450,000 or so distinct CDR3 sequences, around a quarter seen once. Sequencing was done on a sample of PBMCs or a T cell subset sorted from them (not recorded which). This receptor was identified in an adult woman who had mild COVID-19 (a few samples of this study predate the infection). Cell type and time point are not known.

Here the CDR3 reads CASSQNDRGQDYGYTF. The CDR3 region has the DNA TGTGCCAGCAGCCAAAACGATCGCGGACAGGACTATGGCTACACCTTC. This chain uses TRBV7-3 with TRBJ1-2; the match to TRBD1 covers 7 bases. V gave up 5 bases and J gave up 3 bases; unmatched junction bases: 12. The germline gives CDR1 SGHTA, CDR2 FQGTGA. The CDR3 extends over 16 amino acids.